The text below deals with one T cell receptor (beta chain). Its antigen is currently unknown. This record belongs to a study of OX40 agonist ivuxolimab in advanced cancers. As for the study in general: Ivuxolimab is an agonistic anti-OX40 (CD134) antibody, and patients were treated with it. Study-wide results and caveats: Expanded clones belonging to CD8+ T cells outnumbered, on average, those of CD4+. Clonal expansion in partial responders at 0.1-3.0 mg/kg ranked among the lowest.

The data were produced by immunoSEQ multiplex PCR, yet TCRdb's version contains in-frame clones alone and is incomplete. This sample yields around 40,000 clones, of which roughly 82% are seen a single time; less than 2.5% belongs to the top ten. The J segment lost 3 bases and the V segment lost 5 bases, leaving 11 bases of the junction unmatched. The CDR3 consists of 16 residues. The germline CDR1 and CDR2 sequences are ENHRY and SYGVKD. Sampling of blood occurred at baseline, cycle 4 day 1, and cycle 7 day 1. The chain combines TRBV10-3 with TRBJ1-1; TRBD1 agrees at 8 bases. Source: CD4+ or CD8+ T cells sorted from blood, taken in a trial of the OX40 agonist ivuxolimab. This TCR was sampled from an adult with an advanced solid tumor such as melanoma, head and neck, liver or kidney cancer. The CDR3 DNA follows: TGTGCCATCAGTCTGATGGGCAGGGGGCTTGACACTGAAGCTTTCTTT. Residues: CAISLMGRGLDTEAFF.